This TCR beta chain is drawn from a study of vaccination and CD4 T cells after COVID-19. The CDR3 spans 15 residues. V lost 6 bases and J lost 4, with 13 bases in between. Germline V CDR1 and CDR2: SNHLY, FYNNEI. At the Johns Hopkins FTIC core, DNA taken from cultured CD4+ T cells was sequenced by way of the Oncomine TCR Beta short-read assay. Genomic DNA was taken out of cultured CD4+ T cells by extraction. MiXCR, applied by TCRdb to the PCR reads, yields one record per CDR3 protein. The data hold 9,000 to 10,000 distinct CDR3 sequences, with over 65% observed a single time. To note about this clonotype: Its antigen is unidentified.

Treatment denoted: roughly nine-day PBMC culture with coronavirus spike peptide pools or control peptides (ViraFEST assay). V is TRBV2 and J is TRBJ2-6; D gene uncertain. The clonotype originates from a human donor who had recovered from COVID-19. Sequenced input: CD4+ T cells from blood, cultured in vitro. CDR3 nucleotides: TGTGCCAGCAGGGACGGAAGGCAAGGGGCCAACGTCCTGACTTTC. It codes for CASRDGRQGANVLTF.